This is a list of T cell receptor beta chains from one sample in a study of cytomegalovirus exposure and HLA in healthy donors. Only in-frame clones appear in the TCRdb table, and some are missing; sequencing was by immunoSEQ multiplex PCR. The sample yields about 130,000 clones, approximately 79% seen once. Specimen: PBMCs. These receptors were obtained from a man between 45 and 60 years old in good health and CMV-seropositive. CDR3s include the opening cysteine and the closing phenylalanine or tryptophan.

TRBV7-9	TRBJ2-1	CASSLDRGVYNEQFF
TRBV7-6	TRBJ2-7	CASSLGPGQGSYEQYF
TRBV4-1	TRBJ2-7	CASSRGRDTYYEQYF
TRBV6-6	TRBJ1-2	CASTPRGVANYGYTF
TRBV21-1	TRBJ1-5	CASSKAGYWNQPQHF
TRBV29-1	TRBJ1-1	CSVPVGQMNTEAFF
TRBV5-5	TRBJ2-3	CASSLDGGTDTQYF
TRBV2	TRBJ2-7	CAGDTGTGGFQEQYF
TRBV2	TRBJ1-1	CASSAWTGWNTEAFF
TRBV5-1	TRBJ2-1	CASSLVRGGSYNAQFF
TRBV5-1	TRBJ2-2	CASSSSGTGGSGELFF
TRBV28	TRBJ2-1	CASSFSGRLWNEQFF
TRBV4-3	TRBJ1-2	CASSQGPYGYTF
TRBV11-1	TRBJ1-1	CASSWDRVNTEAFF
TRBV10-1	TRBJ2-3	CASSDQALRDTQYF
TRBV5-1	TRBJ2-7	CASSLASGRSYEQYF
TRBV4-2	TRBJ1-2	CASSLDRVAGYTF
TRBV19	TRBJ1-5	CASSITASNQPQHF
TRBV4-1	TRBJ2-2	CASSQASSSTGELFF
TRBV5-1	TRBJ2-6	CASSLVQGAVYGANVLTF